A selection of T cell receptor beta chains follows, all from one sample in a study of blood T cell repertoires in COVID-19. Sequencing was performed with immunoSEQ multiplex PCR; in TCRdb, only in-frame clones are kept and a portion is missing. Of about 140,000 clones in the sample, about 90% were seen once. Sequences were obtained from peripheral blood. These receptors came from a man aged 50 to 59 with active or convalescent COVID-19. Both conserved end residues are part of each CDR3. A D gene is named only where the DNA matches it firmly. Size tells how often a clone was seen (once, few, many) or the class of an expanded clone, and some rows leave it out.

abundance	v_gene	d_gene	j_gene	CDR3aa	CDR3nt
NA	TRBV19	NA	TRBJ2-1	CASSIGQSTYNEQFF	TGTGCCAGTAGTATCGGACAGTCTACCTACAATGAGCAGTTCTTC
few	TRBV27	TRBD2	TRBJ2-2	CASSSQLAGAAGELFF	TGTGCCAGCAGTTCCCAACTAGCGGGAGCTGCCGGGGAGCTGTTTTTT
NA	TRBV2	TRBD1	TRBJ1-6	CASSPGQGSSPLHF	TGTGCCAGCAGCCCGGGACAGGGAAGCTCACCCCTCCACTTT
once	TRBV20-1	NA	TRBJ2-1	CSASSVRNEQFF	TGCAGTGCTAGTTCGGTCAGGAATGAGCAGTTCTTC
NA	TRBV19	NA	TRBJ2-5	CASSNPQRTQYF	TGTGCCAGTAGTAATCCACAAAGGACCCAGTACTTC
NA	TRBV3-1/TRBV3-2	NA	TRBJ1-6	CASSQDRNSPLHF	TGTGCCAGCAGCCAAGATCGGAATTCACCCCTCCACTTT
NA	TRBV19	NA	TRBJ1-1	CASSPSSREAFF	TGTGCCAGTAGCCCCTCTAGCCGCGAAGCTTTCTTT
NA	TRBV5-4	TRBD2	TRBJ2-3	CASNPGRRGGGDTQYF	TGTGCCAGCAACCCCGGTCGGCGGGGGGGCGGGGATACGCAGTATTTT
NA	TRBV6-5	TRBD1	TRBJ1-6	CASSPQGVGWSPLHF	TGTGCCAGCAGTCCCCAGGGGGTGGGGTGGTCACCCCTCCACTTT
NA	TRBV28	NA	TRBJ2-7	CASSPHPAGSYEQYF	TGTGCCAGCAGTCCGCACCCCGCGGGGTCCTACGAGCAGTACTTC
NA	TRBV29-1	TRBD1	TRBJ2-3	CSVGQGMADTQYF	TGCAGCGTGGGACAGGGGATGGCAGATACGCAGTATTTT
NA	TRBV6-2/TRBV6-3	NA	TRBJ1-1	CASSLTELNTEAFF	TGTGCCAGCAGTCTGACAGAACTGAACACTGAAGCTTTCTTT
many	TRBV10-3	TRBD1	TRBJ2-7	CAIMGQPYEQYF	TGTGCCATCATGGGACAGCCCTACGAGCAGTACTTC
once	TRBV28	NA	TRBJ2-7	CASSLQAYEQYF	TGTGCCAGCAGTTTGCAGGCCTACGAGCAGTACTTC
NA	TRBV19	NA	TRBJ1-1	CASNSLSGNTEAFF	TGTGCCAGTAATTCGTTATCGGGGAACACTGAAGCTTTCTTT
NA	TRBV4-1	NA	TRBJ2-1	CASSQGTYNEQFF	TGCGCCAGCAGCCAAGGGACTTACAATGAGCAGTTCTTC
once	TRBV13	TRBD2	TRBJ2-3	CASRLAGGGWTDTQYF	TGTGCCAGCAGACTAGCGGGAGGGGGGTGGACAGATACGCAGTATTTT
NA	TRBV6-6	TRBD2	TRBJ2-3	CASRPTSGTDTQYF	TGTGCCAGCAGGCCGACTAGCGGCACAGATACGCAGTATTTT
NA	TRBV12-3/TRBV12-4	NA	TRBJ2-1	CASSFGYNEQFF	TGTGCCAGCAGTTTCGGGTACAATGAGCAGTTCTTC
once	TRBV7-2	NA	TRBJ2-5	CASSPGETQYF	TGTGCCAGCAGCCCAGGGGAGACCCAGTACTTC
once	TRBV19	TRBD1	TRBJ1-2	CASSNGQGFLGYTF	TGTGCCAGTAGTAACGGACAGGGGTTTCTGGGCTACACCTTC
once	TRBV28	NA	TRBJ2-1	CASSSTLGQFF	TGTGCCAGCAGTTCCACCCTAGGGCAGTTCTTC
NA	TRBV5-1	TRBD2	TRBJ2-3	CASSLVSGRNTDTQYF	TGCGCCAGCAGCTTGGTTAGCGGGAGGAACACAGATACGCAGTATTTT
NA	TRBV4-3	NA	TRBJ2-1	CASSQPRDSDSYNEQFF	TGCGCCAGCAGCCAGCCGCGGGACAGCGACTCCTACAATGAGCAGTTCTTC
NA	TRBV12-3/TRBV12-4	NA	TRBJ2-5	CASSSPLETQYF	TGTGCCAGCAGTTCACCACTAGAGACCCAGTACTTC
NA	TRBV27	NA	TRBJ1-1	CASSLVRNTEAFF	TGTGCCAGCAGCCTAGTAAGGAACACTGAAGCTTTCTTT
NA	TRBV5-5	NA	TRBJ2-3	CASSLGTPPGADTQYF	TGTGCCAGCAGCTTGGGGACCCCACCGGGGGCAGATACGCAGTATTTT
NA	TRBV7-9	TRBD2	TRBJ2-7	CASSFGVAGDEQYF	TGTGCCAGCAGCTTCGGGGTAGCGGGAGACGAGCAGTACTTC
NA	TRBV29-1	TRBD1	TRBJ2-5	CSVVNFGTGGGETQYF	TGCAGCGTCGTTAATTTCGGGACAGGGGGTGGCGAGACCCAGTACTTC
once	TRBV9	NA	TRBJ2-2	CASSAEGTLWSTGELFF	TGTGCCAGCAGCGCGGAGGGCACCTTGTGGTCCACCGGGGAGCTGTTTTTT
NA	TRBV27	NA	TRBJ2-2	CASMAGRSNTGELFF	TGTGCCAGCATGGCAGGGCGATCGAACACCGGGGAGCTGTTTTTT
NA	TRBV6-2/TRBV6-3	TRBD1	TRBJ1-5	CASSWWTGNSNQPQHF	TGTGCCAGCAGTTGGTGGACAGGGAATAGCAATCAGCCCCAGCATTTT
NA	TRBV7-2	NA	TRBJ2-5	CASSLRGLETQYF	TGTGCCAGCAGCTTACGGGGGTTGGAGACCCAGTACTTC
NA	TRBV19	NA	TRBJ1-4	CASSIRAATNEKLFF	TGTGCCAGTAGTATCAGGGCAGCAACTAATGAAAAACTGTTTTTT
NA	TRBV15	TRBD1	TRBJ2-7	CATSRGSTGTAVYEQYF	TGTGCCACCAGCAGAGGTTCCACCGGGACAGCGGTCTACGAGCAGTACTTC
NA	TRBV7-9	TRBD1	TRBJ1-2	CASSFDLNRGHGYTF	TGTGCCAGCAGCTTTGACCTCAACAGGGGTCATGGCTACACCTTC